This note documents a single TCR beta chain sequence. The target antigen is unknown. Time point in this sample: blood 2 weeks post-SBRT. Treatment of the sample: 15 Gy SBRT to primary tumor, nephrectomy 4 weeks later. Clones were read by immunoSEQ multiplex PCR, and TCRdb kept only the in-frame ones, dropping some. The sample lists 100,000 to 150,000 clones, 81% occurring once. Looked up from germline, CDR1 is SGHRS and CDR2 is YFSETQ. The V end lost 1 base, the J end lost 7 bases, and 12 bases lay between the germline ends. The CDR3 is 14 residues long. The sample is drawn from a study of radiation and T cells in renal cell carcinoma. Regarding the study as a whole: In blood, top tumor clones expanded by 2 weeks, shrinking by 4.

This clonotype originated in a man aged 50-59 years with renal cell carcinoma. The sample in question was blood, obtained from a patient whose treatment included radiotherapy and nephrectomy. This sequence joins TRBV5-1 and TRBJ2-1; D unresolved. As DNA, the CDR3 is TGCGCCAGCAGCTTGAGGACGGCTAATAATGAGCAGTTCTTC. Amino acids: CASSLRTANNEQFF.